The entry below gives a single T cell receptor (beta chain) sequence along with its context. Its antigen is undetermined. Trimming removed 0 bases at V and 8 bases at J, with 17 bases between. This CDR3 contains 16 residues. From germline, CDR1 is SGHVS and CDR2 FQNEAQ. Each CDR3 protein is one row after TCRdb ran MiXCR on the reads. The data show approximately 200,000 distinct CDR3 sequences, with 28% seen just once and roughly 32% held by the top ten. The record originates from a study of T cell repertoires in cytomegalovirus infection. Whole-study findings and limits: In two of eight donors, the top clonotype was HLA-C-restricted CMV-specific.

The receptor was isolated from a human donor in good health (CMV status not recorded). Some clones in this sample may be carry-over from other donors' samples. The V gene is TRBV7-8, the J gene TRBJ2-1, with D tentatively TRBD1 (6 bases). The material sequenced was PBMCs. CDR3 coding DNA: TGTGCCAGCAGCTTAGCCGACCAGGGGATCGTAGATGAGCAGTTCTTC. Its translation: CASSLADQGIVDEQFF. The full variable domain, in which reference TRBV7-8 and TRBJ2-1 provide the parts outside the CDR3, is GAGVSQSPRYKVAKRGQDVALRCDPISGHVSLFWYQQALGQGPEFLTYFQNEAQLDKSGLPSDRFFAERPEGSVSTLKIQRTQQEDSAVYLCASSLADQGIVDEQFFGPGTRLTVL.